In this sample, the clone carrying this T cell receptor beta chain turned up once. Its antigen is unidentified. The source of the sample is a study of T cell responses to AZD1222 COVID-19 vaccine. Whole-study results and caveats: Recipients of two AZD1222 doses showed rising Spike-specific TCR breadth and depth. Reports say nearly half of spike-specific TCRs go after unmutated variant regions.

V lost 6 bases, J lost 3 bases, and 4 bases stayed unmatched. Germline V gives CDR1 LNHDA, CDR2 SQIVND (reference sequence). There are 13 residues in the CDR3. The table came from immunoSEQ multiplex PCR; TCRdb's copy has only in-frame clones and leaves some out. Here the sample spans over 110,000 clones, about 90% being singletons. Second-dose groups at about 4 or about 12 weeks were pooled. The TCR sequence derives from an adult who received the AZD1222 COVID-19 vaccine. The specimen comprised peripheral blood, sampled 28 days after the second AZD1222 dose. This chain connects TRBV19 to TRBJ2-7; 8 positions agree with TRBD1. CDR3 sequence: CASRAGQGYEQYF. The CDR3 region has the DNA TGTGCCAGTAGAGCCGGACAGGGCTACGAGCAGTACTTC.